The rows below give T cell receptor beta chains drawn from one sample of a study of immune cell composition in non-small cell lung cancer. Libraries were prepared by immunoSEQ multiplex PCR; TCRdb keeps only in-frame clonotypes and omits some of them. The data hold approximately 11,000 clones, with roughly 60% observed a single time. Material for sequencing was lung tumor tissue. Receptor source: a human donor with non-small cell lung cancer. The CDR3 runs from the conserved cysteine through the conserved F or W. The order of the fields is CDR3 length, clone size, V gene, J gene, D gene, CDR3 DNA, CDR3 protein. A D gene is named only where the DNA matches it firmly. The size entry is marked missing in some rows and otherwise reads once, few, many or a size class.

length: 15
size: NA
V: TRBV2
J: TRBJ1-2
D: TRBD1
DNA: TGTGCCAGCAGTGCTGGACAGGGAGGGGACTATGGCTACACCTTC
CDR3: CASSAGQGGDYGYTF

length: 14
size: few
V: TRBV4-3
J: TRBJ1-2
D: NA
DNA: TGCGCCAGCAGCCAAGGACGGGTTAACTATGGCTACACCTTC
CDR3: CASSQGRVNYGYTF

length: 13
size: NA
V: TRBV21-1
J: TRBJ2-7
D: NA
DNA: TGTGCCACGGGAGGTTGCTTATCCTACGAGCAGTACTTC
CDR3: CATGGCLSYEQYF

length: 15
size: NA
V: TRBV7-9
J: TRBJ1-4
D: NA
DNA: TGTGCCAGCAGCTTAACGAAAGGAGGACCTGAAAAACTGTTTTTT
CDR3: CASSLTKGGPEKLFF

length: 14
size: once
V: TRBV28
J: TRBJ2-5
D: TRBD1
DNA: TGTGCCAGCAGTTTCCCAGGGGGTCTGGAGACCCAGTACTTC
CDR3: CASSFPGGLETQYF

length: 16
size: NA
V: TRBV9
J: TRBJ2-3
D: TRBD2
DNA: TGTGCCAGCAGCGTAGGGCGAGCGGGGGAAATAGATACGCAGTATTTT
CDR3: CASSVGRAGEIDTQYF

length: 14
size: NA
V: TRBV5-1
J: TRBJ1-3
D: NA
DNA: TGCGCCAGCAGCCCCGGAGGCTCTGGAAACACCATATATTTT
CDR3: CASSPGGSGNTIYF

length: 18
size: NA
V: TRBV5-1
J: TRBJ2-7
D: TRBD2
DNA: TGCGCCAGCAGCCCTTTAGGGACTAGCGGGAGAACCACCTACGAGCAGTACTTC
CDR3: CASSPLGTSGRTTYEQYF

length: 13
size: NA
V: TRBV5-6
J: TRBJ2-7
D: NA
DNA: TGTGCCAGCAGCCCTATGAGCAGCGACGAGCAGTACTTC
CDR3: CASSPMSSDEQYF

length: 18
size: NA
V: TRBV4-2
J: TRBJ2-2
D: TRBD2
DNA: TGTGCCAGCAGCCAAGATGGGATAGCGGGAGGCGTTACCGGGGAGCTGTTTTTT
CDR3: CASSQDGIAGGVTGELFF

length: 16
size: NA
V: TRBV5-1
J: TRBJ2-3
D: TRBD2
DNA: TGCGCCAGCAGCTTGTACAGCGGGAGGGCGGGAGATACGCAGTATTTT
CDR3: CASSLYSGRAGDTQYF

length: 14
size: NA
V: TRBV5-8
J: TRBJ2-1
D: TRBD2
DNA: TGTGCCAGCAGCTTCCGGAATAGCGGGGAAGAGCAGTTCTTC
CDR3: CASSFRNSGEEQFF

length: 12
size: NA
V: TRBV19
J: TRBJ2-1
D: NA
DNA: TGTGCCAGTAGTATGACTGGCAATGAGCAGTTCTTC
CDR3: CASSMTGNEQFF

length: 15
size: NA
V: TRBV6-1
J: TRBJ1-5
D: TRBD1
DNA: TGTGCCAGCAGTTTCCGACAGGGAGAGGGTCAGCCCCAGCATTTT
CDR3: CASSFRQGEGQPQHF

length: 13
size: NA
V: TRBV6-5
J: TRBJ2-1
D: NA
DNA: TGTGCCAGCAGTTCGCAGGTCCGTGGTGAGCAGTTCTTC
CDR3: CASSSQVRGEQFF

length: 13
size: NA
V: TRBV10-3
J: TRBJ1-2
D: TRBD1
DNA: TGTGCCATCAGTGAGACAGGGGACTATGGCTACACCTTC
CDR3: CAISETGDYGYTF

length: 15
size: NA
V: TRBV7-9
J: TRBJ1-2
D: NA
DNA: TGTGCCAGCAGCTTAGGGTCCGACAGGTCTTGGGGCTACACCTTC
CDR3: CASSLGSDRSWGYTF

length: 14
size: NA
V: TRBV6-1
J: TRBJ2-7
D: NA
DNA: TGTGCCAGCAGTGAAGAGCGGGTAACCTACGAGCAGTACTTC
CDR3: CASSEERVTYEQYF

length: 18
size: NA
V: TRBV13
J: TRBJ2-3
D: TRBD2
DNA: TGTGCCAGCAGCATCGGACTAGCGCCCATGTGGGGCACAGATACGCAGTATTTT
CDR3: CASSIGLAPMWGTDTQYF

length: 16
size: NA
V: TRBV5-1
J: TRBJ2-7
D: TRBD2
DNA: TGCGCCAGCAGCTTGTTTCAGAGCGGGAGTAGCGGCGAGCAGTACTTC
CDR3: CASSLFQSGSSGEQYF

length: 12
size: NA
V: TRBV25-1
J: TRBJ2-1
D: NA
DNA: TGTGCCAGCAGCCGAGGAATTAATGAGCAGTTCTTC
CDR3: CASSRGINEQFF

length: 15
size: NA
V: TRBV9
J: TRBJ2-1
D: NA
DNA: TGTGCCAGCAGCGTAGACTTGGGGAGGAGGGGTAAGCAGTTCTTC
CDR3: CASSVDLGRRGKQFF

length: 16
size: NA
V: TRBV5-1
J: TRBJ2-1
D: NA
DNA: TGCGCCAGCAGCTTCGGACAAGGAAGGACCTACAATGAGCAGTTCTTC
CDR3: CASSFGQGRTYNEQFF

length: 15
size: NA
V: TRBV7-2
J: TRBJ2-3
D: TRBD1
DNA: TGTGCCAGCAGCCCGACAGGGGGACGGACAGATACGCAGTATTTT
CDR3: CASSPTGGRTDTQYF

length: 14
size: NA
V: TRBV5-1
J: TRBJ2-1
D: TRBD1
DNA: TGCGCCAGCAGCTCAACCGGACAGGGCGATGAGCAGTTCTTC
CDR3: CASSSTGQGDEQFF

length: 15
size: large
V: TRBV7-3
J: TRBJ2-1
D: TRBD2
DNA: TGTGCCAGCAGCCCAGGACTAGTACGTTCCAATGAGCAGTTCTTC
CDR3: CASSPGLVRSNEQFF

length: 15
size: NA
V: TRBV27
J: TRBJ2-7
D: TRBD2
DNA: TGTGCCAGCAGTTTATCGAATCTAGCGGGGTACGAGCAGTACTTC
CDR3: CASSLSNLAGYEQYF

length: 11
size: few
V: TRBV19
J: TRBJ1-2
D: NA
DNA: TGTGCCAGTACCGGCGGGACTGGCTACACCTTC
CDR3: CASTGGTGYTF

length: 16
size: NA
V: TRBV4-3
J: TRBJ1-4
D: NA
DNA: TGCGCCAGCAGCCAAGGGGGGGGGACATTAAATGAAAAACTGTTTTTT
CDR3: CASSQGGGTLNEKLFF

length: 13
size: few
V: TRBV19
J: TRBJ1-5
D: TRBD1
DNA: TGTGCCAGTACCTGGACAGGGAATCAGCCCCAGCATTTT
CDR3: CASTWTGNQPQHF

length: 14
size: NA
V: TRBV5-6
J: TRBJ2-3
D: NA
DNA: TGTGCCAGCAGCTCAGGATTGCCGGCGGATACGCAGTATTTT
CDR3: CASSSGLPADTQYF

length: 14
size: NA
V: TRBV4-1
J: TRBJ2-3
D: TRBD2
DNA: TGCGCCAGCAGTACTAGCGGAAGCACAGATACGCAGTATTTT
CDR3: CASSTSGSTDTQYF

length: 15
size: NA
V: TRBV5-6
J: TRBJ1-1
D: TRBD1
DNA: TGTGCCAGCAGCATTCGAGGGGGCGCGGACACTGAAGCTTTCTTT
CDR3: CASSIRGGADTEAFF

length: 14
size: medium-sized
V: TRBV7-9
J: TRBJ2-3
D: TRBD1
DNA: TGTGCCAGCAGCACGGGACAGGGGACAGATACGCAGTATTTT
CDR3: CASSTGQGTDTQYF

length: 16
size: NA
V: TRBV21-1
J: TRBJ1-1
D: NA
DNA: TGTGCCAGCAGCAGACGGGACAGACCTTCGAACACTGAAGCTTTCTTT
CDR3: CASSRRDRPSNTEAFF

length: 17
size: medium-sized
V: TRBV6-1
J: TRBJ1-2
D: TRBD1
DNA: TGTGCCAGCAGTGAACCGGGACAGGGACTACTCGTCTATGGCTACACCTTC
CDR3: CASSEPGQGLLVYGYTF